The entry below gives a single TCR beta chain sequence along with its context. The sample originates from a study of shared clonotypes between healthy human individuals. TCRdb's copy holds only in-frame clones and misses some; the assay was immunoSEQ multiplex PCR. The sample comprises more than 1.2 million clones, 98% of which are singletons, and under 0.45% rests with the top ten. The sequenced sample consisted of naive CD4+ T cells sorted from blood. Indicated subset: CD45RA+ positively selected. This TCR was sampled from a man aged 30 to 45 in good health.

As DNA, the CDR3 is TGCAGCTCGTCCCAAGACCTTTCTGGAAACACCATATATTTT. Translation: CSSSQDLSGNTIYF. The chain combines TRBV29-1 with TRBJ1-3; D ambiguous. Looked up from germline, CDR1 is SQVTM and CDR2 is ANQGSEA. CDR3 length: 14 amino acids. V gave up 8 bases and J gave up 1 base, with 15 bases separating them.